This T cell receptor beta chain was obtained from a study of cytomegalovirus exposure and HLA in healthy donors. Regarding the study as a whole: About 150 TCR beta chains were listed as cytomegalovirus-associated.

For this clone: Its specificity is not known.

PCR used 60 Vbeta primers and 13 Jbeta primers. Data came from immunoSEQ multiplex PCR; TCRdb stores just in-frame clones and leaves some out. Among under 200,000 clones listed, roughly 78% were seen once. The germline gives CDR1 SGHVS, CDR2 FQNEAQ. V lost 5 bases and J lost 2; bases outside the gene matches: 3. The CDR3 is 14 residues long. The chain joins TRBV7-8 to TRBJ1-3; 7 bases match TRBD1. Sequencing was performed on PBMCs. The TCR originated in a woman in her thirties or forties in good health and CMV-seronegative. The DNA for the CDR3 is TGTGCCAGCAGCCGCGACAGGGCTGGAAACACCATATATTTT. This codes for CASSRDRAGNTIYF.